The 9 T cell receptor beta chains given below trace back to one sample, sequenced in a study of cytomegalovirus exposure and HLA in healthy donors. Use of 60 Vbeta and 13 Jbeta primers characterized the PCR. The protocol was immunoSEQ multiplex PCR, while the TCRdb copy is restricted to in-frame clones and leaves out a portion. The top ten clones hold more than 0.45% of a sample with about 180,000 clones, roughly 87% of them seen once. The specimen sequenced was PBMCs. All receptors come from a woman aged 45-65 years in good health and CMV-seronegative.

This clone showed up just once. The chain uses TRBV4-3 and TRBJ2-3, with 14 bases identical to TRBD2. This CDR3 region has 15 residues. V gave up 5 bases and J gave up 4 bases; unmatched junction bases: 2. Germline V lookup: CDR1 LGHNA, CDR2 YSLEER. The CDR3 here is CASSWTSGGSDTQYF. The CDR3 region has the DNA TGCGCCAGCAGCTGGACTAGCGGGGGGTCAGATACGCAGTATTTT.

This rearrangement joins TRBV7-6 to TRBJ2-3; 7 positions agree with TRBD1. V was clipped by 5 bases and J by 4 bases; unmatched bases: 15. The CDR3 runs to 17 residues. Germline V gives CDR1 SGHVS, CDR2 FNYEAQ. The CDR3 protein is CASSLGQARSVADTQYF. The CDR3 DNA reads as TGTGCCAGCAGCCTCGGACAGGCTCGTTCGGTCGCAGATACGCAGTATTTT.

The rearrangement links TRBV27 to TRBJ2-3; 9 nucleotides match TRBD2. The CDR3 has 15 residues. V was pared by 6 bases and J by 2 bases, with 6 bases of the junction left unmatched. Germline values: CDR1 MNHEY, CDR2 SMNVEV (reference sequence). The CDR3 DNA sequence: TGTGCCAGCAGCCCCGGACTAGCGAACACAGATACGCAGTATTTT. This encodes CASSPGLANTDTQYF.

The chain recombines TRBV5-1 with TRBJ2-1; 11 bases map to TRBD1. CDR3 length: 15 amino acids. The trim removed 3 bases at V and 8 bases at J, leaving 7 bases unmatched. Germline CDR1 SGHRS, CDR2 YFSETQ. The CDR3: CASSSWDRGIHEQFF. Here the CDR3 DNA reads TGCGCCAGCAGCTCGTGGGACAGGGGGATCCATGAGCAGTTCTTC. Drawing the rest from reference TRBV5-1 and TRBJ2-1, the complete variable domain is KAGVTQTPRYLIKTRGQQVTLSCSPISGHRSVSWYQQTPGQGLQFLFEYFSETQRNKGNFPGRFSGRQFSNSRSEMNVSTLELGDSALYLCASSSWDRGIHEQFFGPGTRLTVL.

J is TRBJ2-1 and V is TRBV18; 7 bases agree with TRBD2. This CDR3 contains 15 residues. V was pared by 2 bases and J by 3 bases, with 4 bases of the junction left unmatched. The V gene's germline CDR1 is KGHSH and CDR2 LQKENI. The CDR3 DNA follows: TGTGCCAGCTCACCAACTAGCGATCACTACAATGAGCAGTTCTTC. Translated, it gives CASSPTSDHYNEQFF. The full variable domain, with the rest looked up from reference TRBV18 and TRBJ2-1, is NAGVMQNPRHLVRRRGQEARLRCSPMKGHSHVYWYRQLPEEGLKFMVYLQKENIIDESGMPKERFSAEFPKEGPSILRIQQVVRGDSAAYFCASSPTSDHYNEQFFGPGTRLTVL.

The V call is TRBV6-5, the J call TRBJ2-1, with TRBD2 matching over 10 bases. Germline lookup yields CDR1 MNHEY and CDR2 SVGAGI. The trim removed 10 bases at V and 5 bases at J, leaving 8 bases unmatched. This CDR3 has 14 residues. CDR3 DNA sequence: TGTGCCACCGTTCGACTAGCGGGCCACAATGAGCAGTTCTTC. Translated: CATVRLAGHNEQFF.

The V and J genes are TRBV4-1 and TRBJ2-1, with 11 positions matching TRBD2. From germline, CDR1 is MGHRA and CDR2 YSYEKL. V shed 2 bases, J shed 5 bases, and the junction held 5 bases outside the gene matches. The CDR3 extends over 16 amino acids. The DNA for the CDR3 is TGCGCCAGCAGCCAAATAGCGGGGGGGCCCCACAATGAGCAGTTCTTC. Residues: CASSQIAGGPHNEQFF.

The rearrangement uses TRBV5-4 and TRBJ1-5; D unresolved. From germline, CDR1 is SGHNT and CDR2 YYREEE (reference sequence). V lost 3 bases and J 0 bases, leaving 7 bases between the germline ends. This CDR3 region has 14 residues. The chain's CDR3 is CASSWRVSNQPQHF. DNA of the CDR3: TGTGCCAGCAGCTGGAGAGTTAGCAATCAGCCCCAGCATTTT.

The chain recombines TRBV4-2 with TRBJ1-1, with D unclear. CDR1 and CDR2 from the germline V gene are LGHNA and YNFKEQ. CDR3 size: 11 residues. Deletions cut 6 bases from V and 11 bases from J, with 13 bases between. The CDR3: CASRETGGAFF. The CDR3 DNA is TGTGCCAGCAGGGAGACGGGTGGTGCTTTCTTT.